A selection of T cell receptor beta chains follows, all from one sample in a study of T cells in Graves' hyperthyroidism and ophthalmopathy. TCRdb used MiXCR to reprocess the multiplex PCR reads, holding one entry per CDR3 protein. This table has hundreds of thousands of distinct CDR3 sequences, about 15% appearing once. Material for sequencing was blood. These receptors all stem from a woman between 18 and 30 years old with Graves' ophthalmopathy. Each CDR3 is given with its conserved first and last residue. The order of the fields is clone size, D gene, V gene, J gene, CDR3 DNA, CDR3 protein. The D gene is left open where the match is weak. Size is stated for part of the rows, as once, few or many counts, or as a class when the clone is expanded.

>many|.|TRBV27|TRBJ2-6
TGTGCCAGCAGTCCACAGGGACCTGGGGCCAACGTCCTGACTTTC
CASSPQGPGANVLTF
>many|.|TRBV11-2|TRBJ2-1
TGTGCCAGCAGCTTAGACTATAACTCCTACAATGAGCAGTTCTTC
CASSLDYNSYNEQFF
>many|.|TRBV9|TRBJ1-6
TGTGCCAGCAGCGTAGACAACAATTCACCCCTCCACTTT
CASSVDNNSPLHF
>many|.|TRBV13|TRBJ1-1
TGTGCCAGCAGCCCTTGGCGGACCGAGTCTGAAGCTTTCTTT
CASSPWRTESEAFF
>.|.|TRBV12-3/TRBV12-4|TRBJ2-5
TGTGCCAGCAGTCAAACTAGAGACGAGTACTTC
CASSQTRDEYF
>.|TRBD1|TRBV6-1|TRBJ2-7
TGTGCCAGCGGACAGGCCTACGAGCAGTACTTC
CASGQAYEQYF
>many|.|TRBV6-6|TRBJ2-5
TGTGCCAGCAGTTACGGGTTAGGGGAGACCCAGTACTTC
CASSYGLGETQYF
>few|.|TRBV29-1|TRBJ2-5
TGCAGCGCCCACTGGGGGGCCCAAGAGACCCAGTACTTC
CSAHWGAQETQYF
>many|.|TRBV5-1|TRBJ1-1
TGCGCCAGCAGCTCGGATGGGGTGATATTCACTGAAGCTTTCTTT
CASSSDGVIFTEAFF
>many|.|TRBV28|TRBJ2-5
TGTGCCAGCACAGGGACCTGGGAGACCCAGTACTTC
CASTGTWETQYF
>many|TRBD1|TRBV27|TRBJ1-5
TGTGCCAGCAGCTTACAGGGGGCAGGTCAGCCCCAGCATTTT
CASSLQGAGQPQHF
>few|.|TRBV29-1|TRBJ1-2
TGCAGCGTTGAAAGTGGGGACCCCGGCGGGTATGGCTACACCTTC
CSVESGDPGGYGYTF
>many|TRBD1|TRBV18|TRBJ2-7
TGTGCCAGCTCACCAAGCGAGGGACAGGTTGGGATCTACGAGCAGTACTTC
CASSPSEGQVGIYEQYF
>many|.|TRBV7-9|TRBJ2-2
TGTGCCAGCAGTCTCCTAGGACCGGCAGACACCGGGGAGCTGTTTTTT
CASSLLGPADTGELFF
>many|.|TRBV27|TRBJ2-1
TGTGCCAGCAGTTTAGACGGGAGCTATTACAATGAGCAGTTCTTC
CASSLDGSYYNEQFF
>many|TRBD2|TRBV7-9|TRBJ2-3
TGTGCCAGCAGCTTAGCGGGACTAGCCGGGGCAGATACGCAGTATTTT
CASSLAGLAGADTQYF
>few|.|TRBV5-1|TRBJ1-2
TGCGCCAGCAGCACGACAGGCAGGGTTGATGGCTACACCTTC
CASSTTGRVDGYTF
>many|TRBD1|TRBV27|TRBJ1-1
TGTGCCTCCTTTGAAAGGGGGCCTAACACTGAAGCTTTCTTT
CASFERGPNTEAFF
>many|TRBD1|TRBV3-1|TRBJ2-1
TGTGCCAGCAGCCGGGACAGGGTGAGCGACAATGAGCAGTTCTTC
CASSRDRVSDNEQFF
>many|.|TRBV5-8|TRBJ1-1
TGTGCCAGCAGCTTGCCCAGCCAGAACACTGAAGCTTTCTTT
CASSLPSQNTEAFF
>many|TRBD1|TRBV28|TRBJ2-2
TGTGCCAGCCTCTATTCAGGGGGTGCCCGCACCGGGGAGCTGTTTTTT
CASLYSGGARTGELFF
>.|TRBD1|TRBV4-1|TRBJ2-7
TGCGCCAGCAGCTCCGACAGGGGGGAACCCTACGAGCAGTACTTC
CASSSDRGEPYEQYF
>.|TRBD1|TRBV15|TRBJ2-3
TGTGCCACCAGCAGAGTACACGGGACAGGGACCACAGATACGCAGTATTTT
CATSRVHGTGTTDTQYF
>.|TRBD1|TRBV20-1|TRBJ2-7
TGCAGTGCTAGAGATCGGGACAGGTCCTACGAGCAGTACTTC
CSARDRDRSYEQYF
>many|TRBD1|TRBV7-2|TRBJ2-3
TGTGCCAGCAGCTCCCGACAGGGGGCGCAGTATTTT
CASSSRQGAQYF
>few|.|TRBV6-2/TRBV6-3|TRBJ1-2
TGTGCCAGCTCATCCGAGGGGGATGGCTACACCTTC
CASSSEGDGYTF
>many|.|TRBV6-1|TRBJ1-2
TGTGCCAGCAGTCGCGCGACAGAGGATATAAACTATGGCTACACCTTC
CASSRATEDINYGYTF
>many|TRBD1|TRBV20-1|TRBJ1-2
TGCAGTGCTAGAGGATGGGACAGGGGGTCGGGCTACACCTTC
CSARGWDRGSGYTF
>few|.|TRBV27|TRBJ1-1
TGTGCCAGCAGGAACCAGGGTTTCACTGAAGCTTTCTTT
CASRNQGFTEAFF
>many|TRBD2|TRBV30|TRBJ2-7
TGTGCCTGGAGTGGACTGCGACTAGCGGGAGGGCCCTACGAGCAGTACTTC
CAWSGLRLAGGPYEQYF
>many|.|TRBV28|TRBJ2-7
TGTGCCAGCAGTTTAGTGTCCTACGAGCAGTACTTC
CASSLVSYEQYF
>.|.|TRBV30|TRBJ1-1
TGTGCCTGGAGTTTTGACGCGAACACTGAAGCTTTCTTT
CAWSFDANTEAFF
>many|.|TRBV11-2|TRBJ1-5
TGTGCCAGCAGCTTAGGGGGGCAGGCACATCAGCCCCAGCATTTT
CASSLGGQAHQPQHF
>few|.|TRBV12-3/TRBV12-4|TRBJ2-1
TGTGCCAGCAGCGGCCAGGGGGGCTCCTACAATGAGCAGTTCTTC
CASSGQGGSYNEQFF
>many|.|TRBV7-6|TRBJ2-3
TGTGCCAGCAGCTTTCCGAAGGATACAGATACGCAGTATTTT
CASSFPKDTDTQYF
>many|TRBD2|TRBV7-2|TRBJ2-7
TGTGCCAGCACCCTTAATCCGCTAGCGGGAGGGCCTTACGAGCAGTACTTC
CASTLNPLAGGPYEQYF
>many|.|TRBV11-3|TRBJ2-3
TGTGCCAGCAGCTTAGCAGTGTCGGGGAGCACAGATACGCAGTATTTT
CASSLAVSGSTDTQYF
>many|.|TRBV5-5|TRBJ2-1
TGTGCCAGCAGCTTTGGAGGGACTGAGCAGTTCTTC
CASSFGGTEQFF
>many|.|TRBV28|TRBJ2-7
TGTGCCAGCACGAACCTACAGGGATACGAGCAGTACTTC
CASTNLQGYEQYF
>few|.|TRBV28|TRBJ2-2
TGTGCCAGCAGTCTACACTCAGCGGGTAACACCGGGGAGCTGTTTTTT
CASSLHSAGNTGELFF
>.|.|TRBV29-1|TRBJ1-1
TGCAGCGCCGTCCAGTCGAACACTGAAGCTTTCTTT
CSAVQSNTEAFF
>many|.|TRBV3-1|TRBJ1-6
TGTGCCAGCAGCCAAGAAGGGCAGATTAATTCACCCCTCCACTTT
CASSQEGQINSPLHF
>.|.|TRBV6-5|TRBJ2-5
TGTGCCAGCAGTAACCTAGGGGGGGAGACCCAGTACTTC
CASSNLGGETQYF
>few|.|TRBV6-5|TRBJ1-4
TGTGCCAGCAGTTACAGGGTCGATGAAAAACTGTTTTTT
CASSYRVDEKLFF
>many|.|TRBV28|TRBJ2-4
TGTGCCAGCAGTCCTCCCGGGGTCCCCACGACGGACATTCAGTACTTC
CASSPPGVPTTDIQYF
>few|.|TRBV25-1|TRBJ2-3
TGTGCCAGCAGTGATTTTGCTAGAGGTCCAGATACGCAGTATTTT
CASSDFARGPDTQYF
>many|.|TRBV20-1|TRBJ1-5
TGCAGTGCTTACAGGGATAATAGCAATCAGCCCCAGCATTTT
CSAYRDNSNQPQHF
>many|TRBD2|TRBV6-1|TRBJ2-7
TGTGCCAGCAGGATGACTAGCGCTAACTCCTACGAGCAGTACTTC
CASRMTSANSYEQYF
>many|TRBD2|TRBV15|TRBJ2-2
TGTGCCACCAGCAGATCCGCGGGGGAATCCGCGGAGCTGTTTTTT
CATSRSAGESAELFF
>few|.|TRBV5-1|TRBJ2-1
TGCGCCAGCGGGGGTAATACGCCTCAGTTCTTC
CASGGNTPQFF
>many|.|TRBV5-1|TRBJ2-7
TGCGCCAGCAGCGAAACACAGGGTAAGGTTTACGAGCAGTACTTC
CASSETQGKVYEQYF
>few|.|TRBV20-1|TRBJ2-7
TGCAGTGCTAGAGCGGGAGCCTTCTACGAGCAGTACTTC
CSARAGAFYEQYF
>many|.|TRBV2|TRBJ1-2
TGTGCCAGCAGTGATGGACAGTACCACTATGGCTACACCTTC
CASSDGQYHYGYTF
>many|.|TRBV6-2/TRBV6-3|TRBJ2-4
TGTGCCAGCAGTTTGGCGTGGGATGGGACCAAAAACATTCAGTACTTC
CASSLAWDGTKNIQYF
>many|.|TRBV27|TRBJ2-7
TGTGCCAGCAGTTCCCCGTTGGCAGGGGGAGGCTACGAGCAGTACTTC
CASSSPLAGGGYEQYF
>.|TRBD2|TRBV28|TRBJ2-1
TGTGCCAGCAGTCCTCGTACCCTGGGACTAGCGGGGGGGGCCTACAATGAGCAGTTCTTC
CASSPRTLGLAGGAYNEQFF
>.|.|TRBV6-2/TRBV6-3|TRBJ2-1
TGTGCCAGCAGTTACGGCCTTGAGGGGGGTGAGCAGTTCTTC
CASSYGLEGGEQFF
>.|TRBD1|TRBV5-6|TRBJ1-2
TGTGCCAGCAGCTTGGTGGCAGGGGGCTCTCAGGGCTACACCTTC
CASSLVAGGSQGYTF
>.|.|TRBV11-1|TRBJ2-2
TGTGCCAGCAGCCCCTTCGAGGTCACGAACACCGGGGAGCTGTTTTTT
CASSPFEVTNTGELFF
>.|.|TRBV4-3|TRBJ1-2
TGCGCCAGCAGCCAAGATTCACACCACTATGGCTACACCTTC
CASSQDSHHYGYTF